This T cell receptor (beta chain) was found in a study of chemoradiotherapy in HPV16-positive cancers. Study-wide context: Functional T-cell assays on a couple of HPV16-positive patients' cells defined candidate HPV-specific clones and common TCR motifs. Study observations and caveats: Non-HPV-specific T cells did not expand in tumors during treatment, whereas candidate HPV-specific clones and E7-related motifs did. HPV-specific T cells were functionally defined from only two HPV16-positive patients.

The method was immunoSEQ multiplex PCR; TCRdb's version includes in-frame clones alone and lacks a portion of them. Found here are 20,000 to 25,000 clones, roughly 87% of them singletons; the top ten hold 4.5% to 5%. Repertoires were sampled repeatedly during chemoradiotherapy. This CDR3 region has 14 residues. Germline V gene sequence: CDR1 LNHDA, CDR2 SQIVND (reference sequence). V lost 7 bases and J lost 5; bases outside the gene matches: 7. Notes on this clone: Its target is unknown.

The sample was blood, taken from a patient who underwent chemoradiotherapy. The origin of this receptor is a human donor with HPV-associated anogenital cancer. This chain links TRBV19 with TRBJ2-1, with 8 bases aligning to TRBD2. The CDR3 spells CASKGTSGHNEQFF. The CDR3 DNA reads TGTGCCAGTAAGGGGACTAGTGGTCACAATGAGCAGTTCTTC.